The 10 T cell receptor beta chains below come from one sample, sequenced in a study of shared T cell receptors in the human thymus. Here immunoSEQ multiplex PCR was the method, and the copy in TCRdb shows in-frame clones only, minus some. The sample shows under 450,000 clones, 85% to 95% of them seen only once. Specimen: thymocytes. Source of these receptors: a human donor.

This clone was observed once. The rearrangement joins TRBV6-6 to TRBJ1-1; 7 nucleotides line up with TRBD1. From germline, CDR1 is MNHNY and CDR2 SVGAGI (reference sequence). This CDR3 comprises 13 residues. V shed 6 bases and J 4 bases; nucleotides not matched to a gene: 5. The CDR3 DNA sequence: TGTGCCAGCAGCCGACAGGGTTCCACTGAAGCTTTCTTT. Its protein product is CASSRQGSTEAFF.

The chain employs TRBV27 and TRBJ1-4; the D gene is possibly TRBD1 (6 bases). The length of the CDR3 is 19 residues. Germline CDR1 and CDR2: MNHEY and SMNVEV (reference sequence). The V end was cut by 4 bases, the J end by 0 bases, with 21 bases between. The CDR3 loop is CASSSPPKGENATNEKLFF. DNA for the CDR3: TGTGCCAGCAGTTCCCCCCCGAAGGGGGAGAATGCAACTAATGAAAAACTGTTTTTT.

This chain links TRBV5-6 with TRBJ1-2; TRBD1 matches at 7 bases. There are 15 residues in the CDR3. Germline V gene lookup returns CDR1 SGHDT and CDR2 YYEEEE. Losses at the gene ends were 4 bases for V and 2 bases for J; bases not matched to a gene: 8. The CDR3 coding sequence is TGTGCCAGCAGCAACATCAGGGGGTCGAACTATGGCTACACCTTC. Protein product: CASSNIRGSNYGYTF. Full variable domain (missing parts from reference TRBV5-6 and TRBJ1-2): DAGVTQSPTHLIKTRGQQVTLRCSPKSGHDTVSWYQQALGQGPQFIFQYYEEEERQRGNFPDRFSGHQFPNYSSELNVNALLLGDSALYLCASSNIRGSNYGYTFGSGTRLTVV.

This chain connects TRBV28 to TRBJ2-4; D might be TRBD1 or TRBD2, each matching 5 bases. V was trimmed by 3 bases and J by 0 bases, leaving 12 bases between them. This CDR3 comprises 16 residues. CDR1 is MDHEN and CDR2 is SYDVKM in the germline V gene. The CDR3: CASSLGPGTAKNIQYF. Written as DNA, the CDR3 is TGTGCCAGCAGTTTGGGGCCCGGGACAGCCAAAAACATTCAGTACTTC.

The V call is TRBV30, the J call TRBJ2-4; D is uncertain. Trimming cost V 5 bases and J 11 bases, with 19 bases left between them. The CDR3 is 13 residues long. Germline V CDR1 and CDR2: GTSNPN, SVGIG (reference sequence). The CDR3 here is CAWGDFGPEVQYF. CDR3 in DNA: TGTGCCTGGGGTGACTTCGGGCCTGAGGTTCAGTACTTC.

The chain has TRBV27 and TRBJ2-7; D may be TRBD1 (5 bases). The CDR3 runs to 15 residues. Trimming stripped 6 bases from V and 5 bases from J, with 20 bases between. Looked up from germline, CDR1 is MNHEY and CDR2 is SMNVEV (reference sequence). Here the CDR3 reads CASSDAGNPPHEQYF. The CDR3 nucleotides are TGTGCCAGCAGCGACGCAGGGAATCCTCCTCACGAGCAGTACTTC.

This clone was found once. The chain joins TRBV27 to TRBJ2-7; 10 nucleotides line up with TRBD1. CDR1 is MNHEY, CDR2 SMNVEV, per germline (reference sequence). CDR3 size: 13 residues. J lost 10 bases, V lost 0 bases, and 3 bases had no gene match. The CDR3 nucleotides read TGTGCCAGCAGTTTATCGGGACAGGGGATTCAGTACTTC. Its translation: CASSLSGQGIQYF.

The chain couples TRBV10-3 to TRBJ2-7, with 9 bases fitting TRBD1. Germline V gene lookup returns CDR1 ENHRY and CDR2 SYGVKD. This CDR3 is 13 amino acids long. With 7 bases clipped from V and 2 bases from J, the junction kept 3 bases outside the gene matches. This chain's CDR3 is CAINRQGAYEQYF. The CDR3, as DNA: TGTGCCATCAATCGACAGGGGGCCTACGAGCAGTACTTC.

The chain employs TRBV19 and TRBJ2-1; no clear D. This CDR3 is 12 amino acids long. The germline V and J ends were trimmed by 2 bases and 6 bases, with 5 bases remaining between them. The germline CDR1 and CDR2 sequences are LNHDA and SQIVND (reference sequence). Written as DNA, the CDR3 is TGTGCCAGTAGTATATCGACCAATGAGCAGTTCTTC. Translation gives CASSISTNEQFF.

The rearrangement joins TRBV7-9 to TRBJ1-1; D may be TRBD1 (6 bases). V lost 2 bases and J 5 bases, leaving 21 bases between the germline ends. The CDR3 consists of 17 residues. Germline V lookup: CDR1 SEHNR, CDR2 FQNEAQ (reference sequence). The CDR3 sequence: CASSLPRGLGSETEAFF. The CDR3 nucleotides read TGTGCCAGCAGCTTACCCAGGGGTTTAGGATCGGAGACTGAAGCTTTCTTT.